These T cell receptor beta chains were read from a single sample in a study of blood T cell repertoires in COVID-19. Profiling relied on immunoSEQ multiplex PCR, and the TCRdb table lists in-frame clones only, not all of them. The sample has about 90,000 clones; about 91% are singletons. Sequenced: peripheral blood. The receptors originated from a human donor with active COVID-19. The donor label of this sample is uncertain. The CDR3 runs from the conserved cysteine through the conserved F or W. Each record gives: D gene, clone size, J gene, V gene, CDR3 DNA, CDR3 protein. D genes are given only for firm matches. Clone size is stated in some rows and not others, as once, few, many or a class when expanded.

NA | NA | TRBJ2-3 | TRBV5-1 | TGCGCCAGCAGCTTGGCACTTACCGAGACAGATACGCAGTATTTT | CASSLALTETDTQYF
TRBD1 | NA | TRBJ1-5 | TRBV5-8 | TGTGCCAGCAGCTCTGGGACAGTAAATCAGCCCCAGCATTTT | CASSSGTVNQPQHF
NA | NA | TRBJ1-4 | TRBV11-2 | TGTGCCAGCAGCTTAGACGGGGTGACTAATGAAAAACTGTTTTTT | CASSLDGVTNEKLFF
NA | NA | TRBJ1-2 | TRBV5-1 | TGCGCCAGCAGCTTGGAGTCGAGCCTAGAGGGCGGCTATGGCTACACCTTC | CASSLESSLEGGYGYTF
NA | NA | TRBJ2-1 | TRBV7-2 | TGTGCCAGCAGCTTAGCGGGGACTTCCTACAATGAGCAGTTCTTC | CASSLAGTSYNEQFF
NA | NA | TRBJ2-2 | TRBV18 | TGTGCCAGCTCACCGATTGCAGGGTTCACCGGGGAGCTGTTTTTT | CASSPIAGFTGELFF
NA | NA | TRBJ1-2 | TRBV9 | TGTGCCAGCAGCACTCGGACAGTCCCCGGGGATGGCTACACCTTC | CASSTRTVPGDGYTF
TRBD2 | NA | TRBJ2-2 | TRBV19 | TGTGCCAGTTCCAACGGGGGGGCGGAAGAGACCGGGGAGCTGTTTTTT | CASSNGGAEETGELFF
NA | few | TRBJ2-7 | TRBV5-1 | TGCGCCAGCAGCTTCAACAGGGACTACGAGCAGTACTTC | CASSFNRDYEQYF
NA | NA | TRBJ1-4 | TRBV9 | TGTGCCAGCAGCGTAGGGAGCGGGGCAACTAATGAAAAACTGTTTTTT | CASSVGSGATNEKLFF
TRBD1 | NA | TRBJ1-5 | TRBV2 | TGTGCCAGCACTACGGACAGGGATTATCAGCCCCAGCATTTT | CASTTDRDYQPQHF
NA | NA | TRBJ2-2 | TRBV11-3 | TGTGCCAGCAGCCCAAGCCCCGGCGGTGCTGGCGGGGAGCTGTTTTTT | CASSPSPGGAGGELFF
NA | NA | TRBJ2-5 | TRBV5-4 | TGTGCCAGCAGCGGAGACACTAGGCGGGAACAAGAGACCCAGTACTTC | CASSGDTRREQETQYF
TRBD1 | NA | TRBJ2-7 | TRBV7-8 | TGTGCCAGCAGCTTGATAAAGTCCCGGGACAGGGAGAACGAGCAGTACTTC | CASSLIKSRDRENEQYF
TRBD1 | NA | TRBJ1-4 | TRBV3-1/TRBV3-2 | TGTGCCAGCAGCCCCCCGGACAGGGGGAATGAAAAACTGTTTTTT | CASSPPDRGNEKLFF
TRBD2 | NA | TRBJ2-5 | TRBV7-2 | TGTGCCAGCAGACCGAGACTAGCGGGGGGGCGGGAGACCCAGTACTTC | CASRPRLAGGRETQYF
NA | NA | TRBJ2-7 | TRBV4-2 | TGTGCCAGCAGCCAAAATTTCCAGGGGACCAACGAGCAGTACTTC | CASSQNFQGTNEQYF
NA | NA | TRBJ2-2 | TRBV5-6 | TGTGCCAGCAGCTTGGTCGGGGTGAAGGTTGCCGGGGAGCTGTTTTTT | CASSLVGVKVAGELFF
TRBD1 | NA | TRBJ1-6 | TRBV7-9 | TGTGCCAGCAGCTTATCATCAGGGGGTAATTCACCCCTCCACTTT | CASSLSSGGNSPLHF
NA | NA | TRBJ2-5 | TRBV7-7 | TGTGCCAGCAGCTTAGACACGGGGGTTGAGACCCAGTACTTC | CASSLDTGVETQYF
TRBD2 | once | TRBJ2-1 | TRBV27 | TGTGCCAGCAGTTTAGCGTCTAGCGGGGGGTTTATGTTGGCCTACAATGAGCAGTTCTTC | CASSLASSGGFMLAYNEQFF
TRBD1 | once | TRBJ2-7 | TRBV7-9 | TGTGCCAGCAGCTCACTGAACAGGGGGCGCAGGGACGAGCAGTACTTC | CASSSLNRGRRDEQYF
NA | NA | TRBJ1-6 | TRBV12-3/TRBV12-4 | TGTGCCAGCCTACCGGACAGTTATTCACCCCTCCACTTT | CASLPDSYSPLHF
TRBD1 | NA | TRBJ2-7 | TRBV6-1 | TGTGCCAGCAGTGCCTTCCCGGGACAGGGTTCCTACGAGCAGTACTTC | CASSAFPGQGSYEQYF
NA | NA | TRBJ1-6 | TRBV20-1 | TGCAGTGCGACAGCTAATTCACCCCTCCACTTT | CSATANSPLHF
TRBD1 | NA | TRBJ2-5 | TRBV5-6 | TGTGCCAGCAGCTGGGACGGGACAGGGTATATGGAGACCCAGTACTTC | CASSWDGTGYMETQYF
NA | NA | TRBJ1-6 | TRBV11-2 | TGTGCCAGCAGCCGAATCGCGATTTATAATTCACCCCTCCACTTT | CASSRIAIYNSPLHF
NA | NA | TRBJ1-2 | TRBV6-2/TRBV6-3 | TGTGCCAGCAGCCGCCCAGGGTCGGAAGGCTACACCTTC | CASSRPGSEGYTF
NA | few | TRBJ1-1 | TRBV7-2 | TGTGCCAGCAGCTTCGGGAACACTGAAGCTTTCTTT | CASSFGNTEAFF
TRBD1 | NA | TRBJ2-7 | TRBV29-1 | TGCAGCGTTGCATACACAGGGGCGACAGGCTACGAGCAGTACTTC | CSVAYTGATGYEQYF
TRBD1 | few | TRBJ2-1 | TRBV29-1 | TGCAGCGTTGTGGCCTTACAGGGGAGCTACAATGAGCAGTTCTTC | CSVVALQGSYNEQFF
NA | NA | TRBJ1-1 | TRBV7-9 | TGTGCCAGCAGCTTAGGTGCTGTAGAGAACACTGAAGCTTTCTTT | CASSLGAVENTEAFF
TRBD1 | NA | TRBJ1-5 | TRBV6-6 | TGTGCCAGCAGCCTTAATCCGGGACAGGGGCTCGCGGAGGGCAATCAGCCCCAGCATTTT | CASSLNPGQGLAEGNQPQHF
NA | NA | TRBJ2-5 | TRBV5-6 | TGTGCCAGCAGCTTGGTAGGGCGGGCCCAAGAGACCCAGTACTTC | CASSLVGRAQETQYF
TRBD2 | NA | TRBJ2-2 | TRBV7-3 | TGTGCCAGCAGCTCCGGGACTAGCGGGGGGTTTCCGAACACCGGGGAGCTGTTTTTT | CASSSGTSGGFPNTGELFF
NA | NA | TRBJ2-5 | TRBV6-5 | TGTGCCAGCACCGATGACAGGAACTACCAAGAGACCCAGTACTTC | CASTDDRNYQETQYF
NA | NA | TRBJ2-7 | TRBV6-5 | TGTGCCAGCAGCCGTTCTGCCTACGAGCAGTACTTC | CASSRSAYEQYF
NA | NA | TRBJ1-2 | TRBV19 | TGTGCCAGTAGTCCAACCGGACAGTCTTACTACACCTTC | CASSPTGQSYYTF
NA | NA | TRBJ1-4 | TRBV6-6 | TGTGCCAGCGAGCCCACAGGCCCAACTAATGAAAAACTGTTTTTT | CASEPTGPTNEKLFF
TRBD1 | NA | TRBJ2-2 | TRBV27 | TGTGCCAGCAGTTTAAGGCGTCCGGGACAGGAGAACACCGGGGAGCTGTTTTTT | CASSLRRPGQENTGELFF
NA | few | TRBJ1-1 | TRBV6-6 | TGTGCCAGCAGCCTAGTAATGGAGCGGACTGAAGCTTTCTTT | CASSLVMERTEAFF
TRBD1 | NA | TRBJ2-7 | TRBV27 | TGTGCCAGCAGCATTTATCCTCGGGACAGGGGGCGGCCGGCAAAATACGAGCAGTACTTC | CASSIYPRDRGRPAKYEQYF
NA | NA | TRBJ1-1 | TRBV28 | TGTGCCAGCAGTTTAGGAGGCCGGATGAAGAACACTGAAGCTTTCTTT | CASSLGGRMKNTEAFF
NA | NA | TRBJ2-5 | TRBV5-1 | TGCGCCAGCAGCATTGTAGCGAGGGCCGGGGAGACCCAGTACTTC | CASSIVARAGETQYF
NA | once | TRBJ1-1 | TRBV6-5 | TGTGCCAGCCATTCTGGGCAGGCGAACACTGAAGCTTTCTTT | CASHSGQANTEAFF
NA | NA | TRBJ2-1 | TRBV5-4 | TGTGCCAGCAGCTTGGAGGGGGGGAGGTACAATGAGCAGTTCTTC | CASSLEGGRYNEQFF
NA | NA | TRBJ2-4 | TRBV3-1/TRBV3-2 | TGTGCCAGCAGCCAAGATAGGGCGGCGGGGACGTTGAACATTCAGTACTTC | CASSQDRAAGTLNIQYF
TRBD1 | NA | TRBJ1-2 | TRBV4-3 | TGCGCCAGCAGCCCATCGCCTAAGGGACAGGGGGGCGGCTACACCTTC | CASSPSPKGQGGGYTF
NA | NA | TRBJ1-1 | TRBV11-3 | TGTGCCAGCAGTTACAGCCTTAACACTGAAGCTTTCTTT | CASSYSLNTEAFF
NA | NA | TRBJ1-1 | TRBV11-2 | TGTGCCAGCAGCCGCGGGTCCTTAGCTGAAGCTTTCTTT | CASSRGSLAEAFF
NA | NA | TRBJ2-5 | TRBV7-9 | TGTGCCAGCAGCTCCAGTAATGGCCTCCAAGAGACCCAGTACTTC | CASSSSNGLQETQYF
NA | few | TRBJ1-3 | TRBV6-5 | TGTGCCAGCAGGAGACAGTTCTCTGGAAACACCATATATTTT | CASRRQFSGNTIYF
NA | NA | TRBJ2-4 | TRBV3-1/TRBV3-2 | TGTGCCAGCAGCCCGGGATGGGGGGGCCCCTCGTCCAAAAACATTCAGTACTTC | CASSPGWGGPSSKNIQYF
NA | NA | TRBJ1-3 | TRBV9 | TGTGCCAGCAGCAGGGACACCGTTAGCTCTGGAAACACCATATATTTT | CASSRDTVSSGNTIYF
NA | NA | TRBJ1-2 | TRBV27 | TGTGCCAGCAGTGCAGGGGCTAACTATGGCTACACCTTC | CASSAGANYGYTF
TRBD1 | NA | TRBJ1-2 | TRBV19 | TGTGCCAGTAGTATAATGGTTAGGGGGCTGAATGGCTACACCTTC | CASSIMVRGLNGYTF
NA | NA | TRBJ1-4 | TRBV5-4 | TGTGCCAGCAGCTTGGAAGGACAGGAAAAACTGTTTTTT | CASSLEGQEKLFF
NA | NA | TRBJ1-5 | TRBV19 | TGTGCCAGTTTAAACTCCGGGGGGCTTCAGCCCCAGCATTTT | CASLNSGGLQPQHF
NA | NA | TRBJ1-5 | TRBV6-5 | TGTGCCAGCAGTCCAAACATGGGCTTGGGGCCCCAGCATTTT | CASSPNMGLGPQHF